The sequence of this TCR beta chain was determined in a study of shared clonotypes between healthy human individuals. Study results and limitations: Represented diversity, genetic and exposure-history alike, was limited by few donors.

The CDR3 is made up of 13 amino acids. V was pared by 4 bases and J by 3 bases, with 3 bases of the junction left unmatched. CDR1 is MNHEY and CDR2 is SVGAGI in the germline V gene. The test was conducted at deep level. Each cell subset's genomic DNA was divided evenly among several immunoSEQ plates. Profiled with immunoSEQ multiplex PCR; TCRdb holds only in-frame clones, not every one. The table shows just over 95,000 clones, with around two thirds occurring only once. Comments on this clone: The antigen is unknown. This likely reflects a read error, since a far larger clone is one base away.

This chain joins TRBV6-5 and TRBJ2-7, with 7 bases matching TRBD1. Material: memory CD8+ T cells sorted from blood. The subset is: CD45RO+ cells pooled with CCR7-negative TemRA cells. This clonotype was sampled from a man aged 25 to 45 in good health. CDR3 sequence reads: CASSSGTDYEQYF. The CDR3, as DNA: TGTGCCAGCAGTTCGGGGACAGACTACGAGCAGTACTTC.